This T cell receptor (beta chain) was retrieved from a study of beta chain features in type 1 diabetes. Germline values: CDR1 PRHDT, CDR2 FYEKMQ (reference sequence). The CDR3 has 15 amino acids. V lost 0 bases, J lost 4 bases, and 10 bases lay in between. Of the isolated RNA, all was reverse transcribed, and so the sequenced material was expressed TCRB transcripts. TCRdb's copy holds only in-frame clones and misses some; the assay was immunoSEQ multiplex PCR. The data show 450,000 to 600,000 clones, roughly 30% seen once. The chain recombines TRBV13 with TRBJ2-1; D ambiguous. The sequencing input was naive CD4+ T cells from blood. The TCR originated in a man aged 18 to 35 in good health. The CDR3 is CASSLGLNRYNEQFF. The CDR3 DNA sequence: TGTGCCAGCAGCTTAGGACTGAATAGGTACAATGAGCAGTTCTTC.